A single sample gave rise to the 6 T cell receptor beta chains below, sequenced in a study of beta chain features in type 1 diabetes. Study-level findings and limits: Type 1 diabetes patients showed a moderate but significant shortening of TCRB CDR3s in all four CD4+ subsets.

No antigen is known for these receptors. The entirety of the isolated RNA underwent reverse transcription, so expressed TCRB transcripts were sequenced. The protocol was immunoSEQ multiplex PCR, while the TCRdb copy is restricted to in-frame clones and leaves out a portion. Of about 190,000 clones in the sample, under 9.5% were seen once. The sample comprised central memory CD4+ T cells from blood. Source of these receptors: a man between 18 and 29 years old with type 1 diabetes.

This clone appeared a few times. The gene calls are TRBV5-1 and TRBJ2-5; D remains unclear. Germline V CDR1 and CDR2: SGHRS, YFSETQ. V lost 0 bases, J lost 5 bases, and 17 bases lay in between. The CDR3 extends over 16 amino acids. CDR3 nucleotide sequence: TGCGCCAGCAGCTTGGGTGTAACAGATCTTCGGGAGACCCAGTACTTC. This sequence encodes CASSLGVTDLRETQYF. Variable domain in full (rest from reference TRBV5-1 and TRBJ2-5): KAGVTQTPRYLIKTRGQQVTLSCSPISGHRSVSWYQQTPGQGLQFLFEYFSETQRNKGNFPGRFSGRQFSNSRSEMNVSTLELGDSALYLCASSLGVTDLRETQYFGPGTRLLVL.

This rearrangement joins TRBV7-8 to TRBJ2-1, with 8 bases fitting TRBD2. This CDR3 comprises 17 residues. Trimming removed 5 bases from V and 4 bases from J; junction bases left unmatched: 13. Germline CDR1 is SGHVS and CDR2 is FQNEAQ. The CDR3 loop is CASSPLISASGYNEQFF. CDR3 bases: TGTGCCAGCAGCCCGCTTATATCGGCTAGCGGGTACAATGAGCAGTTCTTC.

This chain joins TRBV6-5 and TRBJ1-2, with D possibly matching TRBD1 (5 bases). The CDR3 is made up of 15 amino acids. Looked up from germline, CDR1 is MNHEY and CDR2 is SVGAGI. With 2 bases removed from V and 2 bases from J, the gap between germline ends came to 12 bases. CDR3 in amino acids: CASSYGSTENYGYTF. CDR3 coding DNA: TGTGCCAGCAGTTACGGATCGACAGAGAACTATGGCTACACCTTC.

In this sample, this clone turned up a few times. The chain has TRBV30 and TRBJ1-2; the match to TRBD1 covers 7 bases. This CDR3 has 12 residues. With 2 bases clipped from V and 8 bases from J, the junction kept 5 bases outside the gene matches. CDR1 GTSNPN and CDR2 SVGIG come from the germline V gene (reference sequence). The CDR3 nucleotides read TGTGCCTGGAGTCCAGGGGGTAGGGGCTACACCTTC. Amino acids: CAWSPGGRGYTF.

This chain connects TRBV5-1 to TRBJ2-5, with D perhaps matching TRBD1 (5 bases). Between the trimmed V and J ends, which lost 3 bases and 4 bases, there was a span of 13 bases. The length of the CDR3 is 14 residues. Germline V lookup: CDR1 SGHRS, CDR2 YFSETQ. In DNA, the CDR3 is TGCGCCAGCAGCTATGGACAACAAACAGAGACCCAGTACTTC. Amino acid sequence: CASSYGQQTETQYF.

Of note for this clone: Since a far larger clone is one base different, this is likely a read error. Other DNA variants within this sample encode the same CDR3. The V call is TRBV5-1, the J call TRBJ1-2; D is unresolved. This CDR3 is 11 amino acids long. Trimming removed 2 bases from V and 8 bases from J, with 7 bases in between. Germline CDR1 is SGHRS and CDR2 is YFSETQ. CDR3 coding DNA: TGCGCCAGCAGCTTCAGGCTAGGCTACACCTTC. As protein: CASSFRLGYTF.